The TCR beta chain under discussion was sequenced for a study of metastatic and nonmetastatic thyroid tumors. Turning to the study itself: Repertoire comparison spanned blood and tumor or nodule tissue of malignant and benign thyroid patients.

Germline CDR1 reads MNHEY; CDR2 reads SVGEGT. The CDR3 sequence is 15 residues long. Per the original data handling: Construction of a distant-metastasis classifier for papillary thyroid cancer relied on CDR3 differences across clinicopathological groups. From the PCR reads, TCRdb re-called clones with MiXCR. What appears here as the V and J calls and clone size reflects TCRdb's work, not the paper's. The top ten hold roughly 9.8% of the sample, which has 45,000 or so clones, less than 5% seen once. Notes on the study in general: The study reportedly found significantly higher TCR beta diversity in malignant thyroid tumors than benign nodules, in blood and tumor.

In the case of this clone: Its specificity is not known. At one of its ends the junction is not consistent with the germline gene, which may arise from a read error.

There were no patients who had received any treatment before thyroid surgery. The sequence derives from a female donor with papillary thyroid cancer or a benign thyroid nodule (not recorded which). Some clones in this sample may be carry-over from other donors' samples. The chain joins TRBV6-2 or TRBV6-3 to TRBJ1-3, with D unclear. The sample consisted of blood. DNA for the CDR3: TGTGCCAGCACCCTGGACGGGAGCTCTAGAAACACCATATATTTT. Translating it yields CASTLDGSSRNTIYF.